The next 17 T cell receptor beta chains were all read from a single sample in a study of somatic mutations in cytotoxic T cells in rheumatoid arthritis. Clones were read by immunoSEQ multiplex PCR, and TCRdb kept only the in-frame ones, dropping some. The sample holds approximately 9,400 clones, around 91% seen once. Material: CD4+ T cells sorted from blood. These receptors were taken from a woman aged 18 to 35 with rheumatoid arthritis.

The V and J genes are TRBV7-3 and TRBJ2-2, with 7 bases that match TRBD1. J gave up 1 base and V 5 bases, and 4 bases lay outside the gene matches. Looked up from germline, CDR1 is SGHTA and CDR2 is FQGTGA. The CDR3 loop spans 15 amino acids. CDR3 residues: CASSPWTGNTGELFF. CDR3 nucleotides: TGTGCCAGCAGCCCCTGGACAGGGAACACCGGGGAGCTGTTTTTT.

The CDR3 sequence: CASSYSIGTAGNTIYF. In nucleotides, the CDR3 is TGTGCCAGCAGTTACTCTATAGGGACAGCCGGAAACACCATATATTTT. The gene calls are TRBV6-6 and TRBJ1-3, with 7 nucleotides matching TRBD1. This CDR3 is built from 16 residues. Germline-derived CDR1 and CDR2 are MNHNY and SVGAGI (reference sequence). Germline trimming cut 0 bases from V and 4 bases from J; bases unmatched to any gene: 6.

The table lists this clone with a count of one. This sequence joins TRBV6-1 and TRBJ2-2; 11 bases agree with TRBD1. The CDR3 extends over 14 amino acids. Germline assignment: CDR1 MNHNS and CDR2 SASEGT. Trimming removed 7 bases from V and 6 bases from J; junction bases left unmatched: 4. CDR3: CASKGQGGAGELFF. The CDR3 nucleotides are TGTGCCAGCAAGGGACAGGGGGGAGCCGGGGAGCTGTTTTTT.

This clone appeared once. The chain has TRBV5-4 and TRBJ2-5; possible D gene TRBD1, 6 bases. The CDR3 has 17 amino acids. In germline, CDR1 is SGHNT, CDR2 YYREEE (reference sequence). V lost 0 bases, J lost 2 bases, and 17 bases lay in between. The DNA for the CDR3 is TGTGCCAGCAGCTTGGGGAACCGAGGGGGAGCGCAAGAGACCCAGTACTTC. Protein sequence: CASSLGNRGGAQETQYF.

The chain has TRBV6-5 and TRBJ1-4; weak D call: TRBD1 (6 bases). CDR1 is MNHEY, CDR2 SVGAGI, per germline. V was clipped by 5 bases and J by 8 bases, with 12 bases between them. CDR3 length: 13 amino acids. CDR3 region: CASSPLTGEKLFF. DNA for the CDR3: TGTGCCAGCAGTCCACTGACAGGAGAAAAACTGTTTTTT.

This chain uses TRBV7-3 with TRBJ1-1; D is undetermined. V gave up 2 bases and J gave up 5 bases, with 9 bases separating them. The CDR3 sequence is 13 residues long. The germline V gene encodes CDR1 SGHTA and CDR2 FQGTGA. Here the CDR3 DNA reads TGTGCCAGCAGCTTATACCCGAGGACTGAAGCTTTCTTT. It codes for CASSLYPRTEAFF.

This rearrangement joins TRBV11-2 to TRBJ2-4; D gene ambiguous. The CDR3 consists of 12 residues. Deletions cut 5 bases from V and 13 bases from J, with 15 bases between. The germline V gene has CDR1 SGHAT and CDR2 FQNNGV. The CDR3 loop reads CASSHPQSRQYF. The DNA for the CDR3 is TGTGCCAGCAGCCACCCGCAGTCTCGCCAGTACTTC.

This rearrangement joins TRBV19 to TRBJ2-7, with 9 bases identical to TRBD1. V dropped 9 bases and J dropped 4; count of bases not matched to a gene: 1. The CDR3 runs to 11 residues. CDR1 is LNHDA and CDR2 is SQIVND in the germline V gene (reference sequence). CDR3: CASGQGYEQYF. For the CDR3, the DNA is TGTGCCAGCGGACAGGGGTACGAGCAGTACTTC.

The gene calls are TRBV7-9 and TRBJ1-5, with 9 nucleotides matching TRBD1. Losses at the gene ends were 0 bases for V and 2 bases for J; bases not matched to a gene: 5. Germline V gives CDR1 SEHNR, CDR2 FQNEAQ (reference sequence). The CDR3 spans 17 residues. The CDR3 is CASSLAPTGGRNQPQHF. As DNA, the CDR3 is TGTGCCAGCAGCTTAGCCCCGACAGGGGGACGCAATCAGCCCCAGCATTTT.

The chain recombines TRBV6-6 with TRBJ1-5, with D possibly matching TRBD1 (5 bases). Between the trimmed V and J ends, which lost 4 bases and 4 bases, there was a span of 8 bases. The CDR3 runs 13 residues. Germline assignment: CDR1 MNHNY and CDR2 SVGAGI (reference sequence). CDR3 amino acids: CASSWSGNQPQHF. For the CDR3, the DNA is TGTGCCAGCAGTTGGTCAGGGAATCAGCCCCAGCATTTT.

The V and J genes are TRBV28 and TRBJ1-2; 7 nucleotides agree with TRBD1. The J segment lost 7 bases and the V segment lost 6 bases, leaving 2 bases of the junction unmatched. The CDR3 is made up of 11 amino acids. Germline values: CDR1 MDHEN, CDR2 SYDVKM. CDR3 DNA sequence: TGTGCCAGCAGGAGGGGGCCTGGCTACACCTTC. Encoded protein: CASRRGPGYTF.

V is TRBV4-3 and J is TRBJ2-3; 14 nucleotides align to TRBD2. The V gene's germline CDR1 is LGHNA and CDR2 YSLEER. V lost 4 bases, J lost 7 bases, and 7 bases stayed unmatched. The CDR3 loop spans 16 amino acids. The CDR3 DNA follows: TGCGCCAGCAGCCCCGGGACTAGCGGGGGCTTATATACGCAGTATTTT. Translated, it gives CASSPGTSGGLYTQYF.

The CDR3 here is CASSRTSGGTATSYEQYF. The CDR3 DNA sequence: TGTGCCAGCAGCCGGACTAGCGGGGGGACAGCCACATCCTACGAGCAGTACTTC. The gene calls are TRBV7-9 and TRBJ2-7, with 14 bases lining up with TRBD2. CDR3 length equals 18 residues. In germline, CDR1 is SEHNR, CDR2 FQNEAQ (reference sequence). J lost 1 base, V lost 5 bases, and 10 bases had no gene match.

DNA of the CDR3: TGCGCCAGCAGCTTGGCCTCAGGGGCCCCAGAGGGCTACACCTTC. It specifies CASSLASGAPEGYTF. V and J are TRBV5-1 and TRBJ1-2; TRBD1 might be the D (6 bases). Germline V gene lookup returns CDR1 SGHRS and CDR2 YFSETQ. Trimming took 0 bases from V and 8 from J, leaving 17 bases between them. The CDR3 covers 15 residues. The full variable domain, rest sourced from reference TRBV5-1 and TRBJ1-2, is KAGVTQTPRYLIKTRGQQVTLSCSPISGHRSVSWYQQTPGQGLQFLFEYFSETQRNKGNFPGRFSGRQFSNSRSEMNVSTLELGDSALYLCASSLASGAPEGYTFGSGTRLTVV.

This sequence joins TRBV10-3 and TRBJ2-6; 14 bases match TRBD2. This CDR3 is built from 17 residues. The ends lost 10 bases at V and 0 bases at J; junction bases unmatched: 5. Germline V gives CDR1 ENHRY, CDR2 SYGVKD. The CDR3 loop reads CATRLAGGPSGANVLTF. The CDR3, as DNA: TGTGCCACCAGACTAGCGGGAGGGCCCTCTGGGGCCAACGTCCTGACTTTC.

Concerning this clone itself: Other DNA sequences in the same sample also yield this CDR3. This rearrangement joins TRBV5-8 to TRBJ2-1, with D possibly TRBD1 on 5 matching bases. The CDR3 totals 14 residues. Germline CDR1 is SGHTS and CDR2 is YDEGEE. Trimming cost V 4 bases and J 5 bases, with 13 bases left between them. Here the CDR3 DNA reads TGTGCCAGCAGCAAAAAGGGGCAGAACAATGAGCAGTTCTTC. Translating it yields CASSKKGQNNEQFF.

This sequence joins TRBV4-1 and TRBJ1-1, with TRBD1 identical over 7 bases. Germline V CDR1 and CDR2: MGHRA, YSYEKL. Trimming took 0 bases from V and 2 from J; bases not matched to a gene: 6. The CDR3 extends over 16 amino acids. This chain's CDR3 is CASSQEWGQTNTEAFF. DNA of the CDR3: TGCGCCAGCAGCCAAGAATGGGGACAGACAAACACTGAAGCTTTCTTT.